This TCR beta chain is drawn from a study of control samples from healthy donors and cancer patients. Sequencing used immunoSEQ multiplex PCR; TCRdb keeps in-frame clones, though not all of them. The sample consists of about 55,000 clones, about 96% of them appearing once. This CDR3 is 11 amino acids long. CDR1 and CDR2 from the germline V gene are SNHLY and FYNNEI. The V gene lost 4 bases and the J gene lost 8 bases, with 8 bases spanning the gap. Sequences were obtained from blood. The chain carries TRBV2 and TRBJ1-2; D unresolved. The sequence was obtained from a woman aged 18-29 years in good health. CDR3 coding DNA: TGTGCCAGCAGTGCCCACGAGGGCTACACCTTC. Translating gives CASSAHEGYTF. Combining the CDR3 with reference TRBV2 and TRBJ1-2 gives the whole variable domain EPEVTQTPSHQVTQMGQEVILRCVPISNHLYFYWYRQILGQKVEFLVSFYNNEISEKSEIFDDQFSVERPDGSNFTLKIRSTKLEDSAMYFCASSAHEGYTFGSGTRLTVV.